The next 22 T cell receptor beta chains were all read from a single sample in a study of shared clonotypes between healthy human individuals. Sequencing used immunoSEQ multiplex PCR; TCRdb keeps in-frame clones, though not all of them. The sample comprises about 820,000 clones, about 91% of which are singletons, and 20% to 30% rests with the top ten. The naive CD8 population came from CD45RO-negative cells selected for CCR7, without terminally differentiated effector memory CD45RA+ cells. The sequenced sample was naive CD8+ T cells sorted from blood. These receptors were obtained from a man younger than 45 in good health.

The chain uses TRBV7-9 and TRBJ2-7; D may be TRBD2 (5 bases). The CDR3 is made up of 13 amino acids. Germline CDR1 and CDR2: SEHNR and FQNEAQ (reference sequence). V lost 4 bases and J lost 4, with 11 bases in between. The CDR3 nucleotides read TGTGCCAGCAGCTCACCGAGGGAATACGAGCAGTACTTC. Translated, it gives CASSSPREYEQYF.

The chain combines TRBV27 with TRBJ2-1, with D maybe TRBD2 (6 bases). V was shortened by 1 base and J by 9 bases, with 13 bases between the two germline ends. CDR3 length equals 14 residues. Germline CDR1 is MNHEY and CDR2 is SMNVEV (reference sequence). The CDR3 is CASSLWGEGGEQFF. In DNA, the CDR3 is TGTGCCAGCAGTTTATGGGGGGAAGGCGGTGAGCAGTTCTTC.

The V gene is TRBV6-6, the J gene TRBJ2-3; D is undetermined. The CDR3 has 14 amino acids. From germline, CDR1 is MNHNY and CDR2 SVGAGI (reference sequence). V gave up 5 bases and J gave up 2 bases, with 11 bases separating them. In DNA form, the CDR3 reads TGTGCCAGCAGTGGAGCGAACCCCACAGATACGCAGTATTTT. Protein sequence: CASSGANPTDTQYF.

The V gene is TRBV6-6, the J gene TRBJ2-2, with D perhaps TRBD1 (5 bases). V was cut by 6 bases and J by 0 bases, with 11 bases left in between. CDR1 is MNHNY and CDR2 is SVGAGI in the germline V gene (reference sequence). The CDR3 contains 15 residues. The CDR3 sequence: CASSSDRPNTGELFF. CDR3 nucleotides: TGTGCCAGCAGCTCCGACAGACCGAACACCGGGGAGCTGTTTTTT.

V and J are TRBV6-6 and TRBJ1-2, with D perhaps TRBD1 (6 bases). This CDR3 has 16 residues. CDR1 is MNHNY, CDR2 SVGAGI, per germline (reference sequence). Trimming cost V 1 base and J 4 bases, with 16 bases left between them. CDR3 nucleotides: TGTGCCAGCAGTTACTGGGGGGCCCGAGAAGGCTATGGCTACACCTTC. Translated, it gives CASSYWGAREGYGYTF.

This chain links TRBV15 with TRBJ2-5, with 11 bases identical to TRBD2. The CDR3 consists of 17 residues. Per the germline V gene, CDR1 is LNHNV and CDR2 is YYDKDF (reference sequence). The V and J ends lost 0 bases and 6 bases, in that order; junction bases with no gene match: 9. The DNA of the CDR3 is TGTGCCACCAGCAGAGATGGTGCTAGCGGGAGGAGGAAGACCCAGTACTTC. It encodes CATSRDGASGRRKTQYF.

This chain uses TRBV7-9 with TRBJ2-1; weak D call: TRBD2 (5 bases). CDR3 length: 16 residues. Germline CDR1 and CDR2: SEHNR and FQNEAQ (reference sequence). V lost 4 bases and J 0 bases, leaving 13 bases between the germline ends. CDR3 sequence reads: CASSSSGDGSYNEQFF. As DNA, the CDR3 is TGTGCCAGCAGCTCAAGCGGAGACGGCTCCTACAATGAGCAGTTCTTC.

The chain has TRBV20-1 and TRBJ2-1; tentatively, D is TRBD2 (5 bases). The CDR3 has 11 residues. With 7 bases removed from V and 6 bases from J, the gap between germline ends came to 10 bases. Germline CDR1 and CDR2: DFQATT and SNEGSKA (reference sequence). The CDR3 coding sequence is TGCAGTGGACGGAGCGGCAATGAGCAGTTCTTC. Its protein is CSGRSGNEQFF.

The CDR3 sequence is CASSSGDNSYNEQFF. The CDR3 DNA sequence: TGTGCCAGCAGTTCCGGGGATAACTCCTACAATGAGCAGTTCTTC. This chain joins TRBV6-5 and TRBJ2-1, with a weak D call TRBD2 (5 bases). This CDR3 region has 15 residues. V lost 4 bases and J 0 bases, leaving 10 bases between the germline ends. Germline values: CDR1 MNHEY, CDR2 SVGAGI.

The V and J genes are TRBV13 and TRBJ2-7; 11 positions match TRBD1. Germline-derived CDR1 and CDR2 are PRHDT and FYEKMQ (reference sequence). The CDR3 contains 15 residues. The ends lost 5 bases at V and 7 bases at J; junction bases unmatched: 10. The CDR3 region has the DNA TGTGCCAGCAGCCCCCGGACAGGGGGCTCTGTAGAGCAGTACTTC. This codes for CASSPRTGGSVEQYF. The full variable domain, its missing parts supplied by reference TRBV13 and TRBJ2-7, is AAGVIQSPRHLIKEKRETATLKCYPIPRHDTVYWYQQGPGQDPQFLISFYEKMQSDKGSIPDRFSAQQFSDYHSELNMSSLELGDSALYFCASSPRTGGSVEQYFGPGTRLTVT.

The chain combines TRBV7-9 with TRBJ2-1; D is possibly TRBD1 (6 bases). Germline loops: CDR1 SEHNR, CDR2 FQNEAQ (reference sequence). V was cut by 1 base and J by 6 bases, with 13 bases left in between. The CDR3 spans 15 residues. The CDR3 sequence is CASSLVSGDLNEQFF. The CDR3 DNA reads TGTGCCAGCAGCTTAGTGTCAGGGGACCTCAATGAGCAGTTCTTC.

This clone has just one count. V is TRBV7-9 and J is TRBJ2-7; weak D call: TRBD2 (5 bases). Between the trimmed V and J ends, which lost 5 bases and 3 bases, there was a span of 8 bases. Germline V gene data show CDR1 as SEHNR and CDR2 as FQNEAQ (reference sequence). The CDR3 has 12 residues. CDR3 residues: CASSGLNYEQYF. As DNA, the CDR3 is TGTGCCAGCAGCGGACTGAACTACGAGCAGTACTTC.

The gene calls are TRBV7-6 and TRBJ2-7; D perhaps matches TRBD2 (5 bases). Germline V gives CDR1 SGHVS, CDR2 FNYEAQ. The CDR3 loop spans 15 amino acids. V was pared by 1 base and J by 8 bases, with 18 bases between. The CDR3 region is CASSLGEDSLNQQYF. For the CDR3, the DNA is TGTGCCAGCAGCTTAGGTGAGGACTCCCTTAACCAGCAGTACTTC.

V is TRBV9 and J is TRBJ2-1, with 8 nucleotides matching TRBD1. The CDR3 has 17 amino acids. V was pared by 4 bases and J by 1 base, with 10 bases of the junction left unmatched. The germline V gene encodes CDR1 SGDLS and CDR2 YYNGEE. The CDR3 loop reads CASSLSSTGDSYNEQFF. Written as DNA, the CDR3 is TGTGCCAGCAGCTTATCCTCGACAGGGGATTCCTACAATGAGCAGTTCTTC.

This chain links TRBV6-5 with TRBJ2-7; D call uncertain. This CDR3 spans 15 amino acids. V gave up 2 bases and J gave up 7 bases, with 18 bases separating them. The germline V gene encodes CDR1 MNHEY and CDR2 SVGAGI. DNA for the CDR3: TGTGCCAGCAGTTACGATACTATGGGCTTGGGGGAGCAGTACTTC. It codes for CASSYDTMGLGEQYF.

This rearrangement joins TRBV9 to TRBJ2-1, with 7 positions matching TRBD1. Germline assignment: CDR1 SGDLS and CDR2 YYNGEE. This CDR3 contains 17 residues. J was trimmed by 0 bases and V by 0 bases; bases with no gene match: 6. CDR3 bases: TGTGCCAGCAGCGTAGACAGCCGGACAGGCTCCTACAATGAGCAGTTCTTC. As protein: CASSVDSRTGSYNEQFF.

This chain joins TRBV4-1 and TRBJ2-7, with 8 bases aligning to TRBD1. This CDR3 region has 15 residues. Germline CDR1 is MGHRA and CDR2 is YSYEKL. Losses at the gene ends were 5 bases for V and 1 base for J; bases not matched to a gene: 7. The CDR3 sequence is CASSLRQGKSYEQYF. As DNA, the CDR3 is TGCGCCAGCAGCTTACGACAGGGGAAATCCTACGAGCAGTACTTC.

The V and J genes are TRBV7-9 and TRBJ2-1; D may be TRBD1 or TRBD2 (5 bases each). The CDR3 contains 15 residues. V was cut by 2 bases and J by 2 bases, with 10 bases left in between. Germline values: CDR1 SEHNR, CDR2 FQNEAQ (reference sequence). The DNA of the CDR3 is TGTGCCAGCAGCTTATGGAGAGGGGCCTACAATGAGCAGTTCTTC. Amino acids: CASSLWRGAYNEQFF.

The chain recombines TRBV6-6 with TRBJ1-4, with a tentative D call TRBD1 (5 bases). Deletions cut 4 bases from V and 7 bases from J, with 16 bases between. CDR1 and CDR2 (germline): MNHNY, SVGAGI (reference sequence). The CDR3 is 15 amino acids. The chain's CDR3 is CASSFSREGGEKLFF. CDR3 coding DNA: TGTGCCAGCAGTTTTTCCAGGGAGGGCGGTGAAAAACTGTTTTTT.

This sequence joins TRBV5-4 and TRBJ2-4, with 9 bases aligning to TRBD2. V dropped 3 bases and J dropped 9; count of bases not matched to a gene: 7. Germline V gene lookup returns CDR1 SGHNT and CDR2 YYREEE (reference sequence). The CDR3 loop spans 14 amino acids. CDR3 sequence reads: CASSSQREDSIQYF. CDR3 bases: TGTGCCAGCAGCTCACAGCGGGAGGATTCCATTCAGTACTTC.

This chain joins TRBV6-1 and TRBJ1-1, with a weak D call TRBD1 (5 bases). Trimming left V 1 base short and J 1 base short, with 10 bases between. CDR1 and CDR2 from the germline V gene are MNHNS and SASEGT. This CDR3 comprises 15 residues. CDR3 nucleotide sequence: TGTGCCAGCAGTGAAGAAGGGGATGGGAACACTGAAGCTTTCTTT. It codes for CASSEEGDGNTEAFF.

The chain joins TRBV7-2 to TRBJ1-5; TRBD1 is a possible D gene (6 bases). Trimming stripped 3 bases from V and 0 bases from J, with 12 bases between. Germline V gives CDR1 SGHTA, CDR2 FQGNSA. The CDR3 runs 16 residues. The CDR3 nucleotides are TGTGCCAGCAGCTTTTCAGGGGATAATAGCAATCAGCCCCAGCATTTT. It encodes CASSFSGDNSNQPQHF.